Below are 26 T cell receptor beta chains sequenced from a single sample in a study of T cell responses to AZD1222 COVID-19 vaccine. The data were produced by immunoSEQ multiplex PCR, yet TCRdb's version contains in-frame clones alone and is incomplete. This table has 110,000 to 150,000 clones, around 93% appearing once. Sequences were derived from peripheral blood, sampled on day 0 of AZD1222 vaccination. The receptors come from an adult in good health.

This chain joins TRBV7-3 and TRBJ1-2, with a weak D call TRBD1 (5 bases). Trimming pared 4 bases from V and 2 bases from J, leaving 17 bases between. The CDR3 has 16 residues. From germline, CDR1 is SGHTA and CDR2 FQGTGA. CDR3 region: CASSSTPGRVNYGYTF. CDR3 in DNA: TGTGCCAGCAGCTCGACCCCGGGACGGGTGAACTATGGCTACACCTTC.

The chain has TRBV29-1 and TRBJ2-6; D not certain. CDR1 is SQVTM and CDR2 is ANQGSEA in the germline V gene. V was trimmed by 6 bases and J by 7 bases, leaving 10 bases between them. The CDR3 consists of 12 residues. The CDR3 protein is CSVPVAANVLTF. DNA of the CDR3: TGCAGCGTCCCCGTTGCAGCCAACGTCCTGACTTTC.

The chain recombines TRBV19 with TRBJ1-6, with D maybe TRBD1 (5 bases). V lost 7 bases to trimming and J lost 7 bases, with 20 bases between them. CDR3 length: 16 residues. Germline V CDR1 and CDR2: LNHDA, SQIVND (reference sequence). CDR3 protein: CASNTMGRDVNSPLHF. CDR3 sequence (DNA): TGTGCCAGTAACACTATGGGCCGGGACGTAAATTCACCCCTCCACTTT.

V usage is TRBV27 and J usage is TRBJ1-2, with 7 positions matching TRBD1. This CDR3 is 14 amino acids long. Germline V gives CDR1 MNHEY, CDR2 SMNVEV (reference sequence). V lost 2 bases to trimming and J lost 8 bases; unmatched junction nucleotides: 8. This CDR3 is CASSLRTGLDGYTF. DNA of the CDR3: TGTGCCAGCAGTTTACGGACAGGTCTGGACGGCTACACCTTC.

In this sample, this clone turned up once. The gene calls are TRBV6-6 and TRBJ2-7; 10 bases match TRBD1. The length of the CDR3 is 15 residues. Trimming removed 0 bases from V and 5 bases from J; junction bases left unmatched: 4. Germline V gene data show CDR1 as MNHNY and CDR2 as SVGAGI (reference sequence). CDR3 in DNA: TGTGCCAGCAGTTACTCGAGACAGGGGGCGAACGAGCAGTACTTC. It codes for CASSYSRQGANEQYF.

The CDR3 here is CASSQQTGNTIYF. In nucleotides, the CDR3 is TGTGCCAGCAGCCAACAGACTGGAAACACCATATATTTT. The rearrangement uses TRBV5-4 and TRBJ1-3; D not resolved. V was pared by 4 bases and J by 2 bases, with 7 bases between. Germline values: CDR1 SGHNT, CDR2 YYREEE (reference sequence). The CDR3 is 13 residues long.

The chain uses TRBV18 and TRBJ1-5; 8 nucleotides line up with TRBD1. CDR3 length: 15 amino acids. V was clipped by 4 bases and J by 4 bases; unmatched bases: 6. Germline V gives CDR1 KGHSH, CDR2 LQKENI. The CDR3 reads CASSQEQGVNQPQHF. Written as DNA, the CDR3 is TGTGCCAGCTCACAGGAACAGGGGGTTAATCAGCCCCAGCATTTT.

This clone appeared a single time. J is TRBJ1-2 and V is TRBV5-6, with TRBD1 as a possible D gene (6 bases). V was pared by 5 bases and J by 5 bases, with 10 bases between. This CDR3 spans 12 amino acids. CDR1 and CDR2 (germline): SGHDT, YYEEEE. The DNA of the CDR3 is TGTGCCAGCAGAAGGCAGGGGTATGGCTACACCTTC. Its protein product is CASRRQGYGYTF.

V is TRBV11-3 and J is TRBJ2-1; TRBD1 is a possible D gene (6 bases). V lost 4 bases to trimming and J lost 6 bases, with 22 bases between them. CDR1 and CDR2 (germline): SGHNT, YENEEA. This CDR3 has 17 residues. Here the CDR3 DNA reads TGTGCCAGCAGCTATTCGACAGTTCCAAAACAGGGCAATGAGCAGTTCTTC. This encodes CASSYSTVPKQGNEQFF. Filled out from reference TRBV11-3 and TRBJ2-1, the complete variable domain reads EAGVVQSPRYKIIEKKQPVAFWCNPISGHNTLYWYLQNLGQGPELLIRYENEEAVDDSQLPKDRFSAERLKGVDSTLKIQPAELGDSAVYLCASSYSTVPKQGNEQFFGPGTRLTVL.

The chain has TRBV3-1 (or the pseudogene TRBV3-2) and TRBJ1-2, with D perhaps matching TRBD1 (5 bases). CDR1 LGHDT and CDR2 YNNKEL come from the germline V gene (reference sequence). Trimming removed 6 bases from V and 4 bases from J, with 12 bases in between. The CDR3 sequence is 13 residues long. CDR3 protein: CASRSSRAYGYTF. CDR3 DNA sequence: TGTGCCAGCAGGTCGAGCAGGGCCTATGGCTACACCTTC.

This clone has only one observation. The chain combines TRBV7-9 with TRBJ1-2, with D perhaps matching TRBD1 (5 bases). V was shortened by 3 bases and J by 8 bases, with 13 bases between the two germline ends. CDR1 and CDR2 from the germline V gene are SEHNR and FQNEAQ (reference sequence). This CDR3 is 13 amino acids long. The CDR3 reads CASSFYRSEGYTF. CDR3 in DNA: TGTGCCAGCAGCTTCTACAGGTCGGAGGGCTACACCTTC.

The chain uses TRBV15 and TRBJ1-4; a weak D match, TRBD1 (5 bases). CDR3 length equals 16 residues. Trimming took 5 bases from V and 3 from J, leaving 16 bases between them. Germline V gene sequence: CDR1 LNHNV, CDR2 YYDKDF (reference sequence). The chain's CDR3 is CATSPGGGWSNEKLFF. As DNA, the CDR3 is TGTGCCACCAGCCCTGGCGGGGGATGGTCTAATGAAAAACTGTTTTTT.

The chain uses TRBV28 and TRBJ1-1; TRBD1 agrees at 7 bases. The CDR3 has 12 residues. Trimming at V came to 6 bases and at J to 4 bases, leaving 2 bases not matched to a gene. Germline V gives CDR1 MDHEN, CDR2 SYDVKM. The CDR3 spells CASRGQATEAFF. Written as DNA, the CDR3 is TGTGCCAGCAGAGGACAGGCCACTGAAGCTTTCTTT. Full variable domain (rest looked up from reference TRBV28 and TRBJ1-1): DVKVTQSSRYLVKRTGEKVFLECVQDMDHENMFWYRQDPGLGLRLIYFSYDVKMKEKGDIPEGYSVSREKKERFSLILESASTNQTSMYLCASRGQATEAFFGQGTRLTVV.

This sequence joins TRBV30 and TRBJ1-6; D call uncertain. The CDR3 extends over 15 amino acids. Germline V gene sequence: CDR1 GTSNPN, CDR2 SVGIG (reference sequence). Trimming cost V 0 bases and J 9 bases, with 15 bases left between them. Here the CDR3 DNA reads TGTGCCTGGAGTGTACGAATACAACAGATTTCACCCCTCCACTTT. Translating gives CAWSVRIQQISPLHF.

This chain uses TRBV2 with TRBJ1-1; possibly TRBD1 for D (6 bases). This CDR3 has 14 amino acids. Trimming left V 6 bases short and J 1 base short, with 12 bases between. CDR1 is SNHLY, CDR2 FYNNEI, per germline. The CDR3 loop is CASRATGQNTEAFF. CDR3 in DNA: TGTGCCAGCAGAGCGACAGGTCAGAACACTGAAGCTTTCTTT.

This CDR3 is CASSPSAGTENIQYF. CDR3 DNA: TGTGCCAGCAGCCCTTCCGCCGGGACAGAAAACATTCAGTACTTC. This chain uses TRBV9 with TRBJ2-4; 7 nucleotides agree with TRBD1. The J segment lost 5 bases and the V segment lost 4 bases, leaving 9 bases of the junction unmatched. Germline assignment: CDR1 SGDLS and CDR2 YYNGEE. This CDR3 contains 15 residues. Together with reference TRBV9 and TRBJ2-4, the CDR3 gives the full variable domain: DSGVTQTPKHLITATGQRVTLRCSPRSGDLSVYWYQQSLDQGLQFLIQYYNGEERAKGNILERFSAQQFPDLHSELNLSSLELGDSALYFCASSPSAGTENIQYFGAGTRLSVL.

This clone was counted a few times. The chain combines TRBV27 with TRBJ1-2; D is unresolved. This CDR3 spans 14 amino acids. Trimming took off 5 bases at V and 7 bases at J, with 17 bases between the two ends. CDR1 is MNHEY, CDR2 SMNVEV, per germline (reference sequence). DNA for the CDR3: TGTGCCAGCAGTCCGCTTCCCGGGATGGGTGGCTACACCTTC. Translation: CASSPLPGMGGYTF.

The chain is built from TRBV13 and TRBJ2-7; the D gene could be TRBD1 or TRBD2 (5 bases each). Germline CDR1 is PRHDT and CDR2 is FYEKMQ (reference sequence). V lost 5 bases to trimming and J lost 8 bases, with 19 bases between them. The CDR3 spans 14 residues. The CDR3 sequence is CASSPRDPAGKQYF. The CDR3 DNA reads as TGTGCCAGCAGCCCACGGGACCCCGCGGGCAAGCAGTACTTC.

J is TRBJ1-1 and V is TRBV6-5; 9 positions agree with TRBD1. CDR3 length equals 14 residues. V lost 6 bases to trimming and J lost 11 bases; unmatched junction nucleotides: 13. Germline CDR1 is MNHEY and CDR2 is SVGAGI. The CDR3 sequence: CASRPTGTGFRAFF. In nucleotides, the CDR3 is TGTGCCAGCAGGCCTACCGGGACAGGGTTTAGGGCTTTCTTT.

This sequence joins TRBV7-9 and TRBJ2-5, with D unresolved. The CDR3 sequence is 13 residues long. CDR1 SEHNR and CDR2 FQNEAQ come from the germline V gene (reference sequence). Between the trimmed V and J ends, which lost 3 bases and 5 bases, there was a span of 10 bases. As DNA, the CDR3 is TGTGCCAGCAGCTTGGCCCAGAGGGAGACCCAGTACTTC. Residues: CASSLAQRETQYF.

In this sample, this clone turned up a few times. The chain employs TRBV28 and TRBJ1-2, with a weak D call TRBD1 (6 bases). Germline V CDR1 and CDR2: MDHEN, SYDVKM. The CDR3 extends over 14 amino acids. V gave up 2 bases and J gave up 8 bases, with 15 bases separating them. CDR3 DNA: TGTGCCAGCAGTTTACAACAGGGTTCAGACGGCTACACCTTC. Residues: CASSLQQGSDGYTF.

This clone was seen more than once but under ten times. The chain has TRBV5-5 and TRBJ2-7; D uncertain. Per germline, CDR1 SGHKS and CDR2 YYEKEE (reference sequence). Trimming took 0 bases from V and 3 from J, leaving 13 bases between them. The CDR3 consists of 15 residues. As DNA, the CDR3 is TGTGCCAGCAGCTTGGTTAGGCTCGCCCACTACGAGCAGTACTTC. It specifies CASSLVRLAHYEQYF.

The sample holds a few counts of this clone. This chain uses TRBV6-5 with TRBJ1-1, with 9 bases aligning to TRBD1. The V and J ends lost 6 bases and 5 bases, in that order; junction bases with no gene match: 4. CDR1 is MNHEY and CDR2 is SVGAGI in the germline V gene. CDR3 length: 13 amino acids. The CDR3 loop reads CASSLDRGTEAFF. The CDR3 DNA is TGTGCCAGCAGCTTGGACAGGGGAACTGAAGCTTTCTTT.

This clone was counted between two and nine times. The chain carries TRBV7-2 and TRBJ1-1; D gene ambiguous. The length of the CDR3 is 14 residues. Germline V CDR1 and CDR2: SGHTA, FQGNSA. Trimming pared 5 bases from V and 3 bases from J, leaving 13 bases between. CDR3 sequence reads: CASSLRTEDTEAFF. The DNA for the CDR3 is TGTGCCAGCAGCCTCAGGACGGAGGACACTGAAGCTTTCTTT.

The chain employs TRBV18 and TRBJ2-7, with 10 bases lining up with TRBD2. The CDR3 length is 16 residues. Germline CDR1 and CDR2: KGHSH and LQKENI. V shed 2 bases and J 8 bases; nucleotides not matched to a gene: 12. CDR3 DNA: TGTGCCAGCTCACCATTCTCGGCTAGCGGGGGAGATAAGCAGTACTTC. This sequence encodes CASSPFSASGGDKQYF.

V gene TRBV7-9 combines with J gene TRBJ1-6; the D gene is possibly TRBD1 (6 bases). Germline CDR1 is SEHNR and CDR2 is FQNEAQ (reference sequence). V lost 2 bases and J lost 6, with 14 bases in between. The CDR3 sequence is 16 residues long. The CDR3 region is CASSLIGGNRNSPLHF. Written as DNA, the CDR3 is TGTGCCAGCAGCTTAATAGGGGGAAACCGTAATTCACCCCTCCACTTT.